This passage covers 16 T cell receptor beta chains from one sample sequenced in a study of T cell clonotyping in hematopoietic cell transplantation. Data came from immunoSEQ multiplex PCR; TCRdb stores just in-frame clones and leaves some out. This table has 55,000 to 70,000 clones, around 94% appearing once. Sequencing input: peripheral blood mononuclear cells. The receptors were gathered from a man aged 50-60 years in good health. Some clones in this sample may be carry-over from other donors' samples.

V gene TRBV7-9 combines with J gene TRBJ1-2; D is unclear. In germline, CDR1 is SEHNR, CDR2 FQNEAQ (reference sequence). The CDR3 is made up of 14 amino acids. The V end lost 1 base, the J end lost 8 bases, and 14 bases lay between the germline ends. This CDR3 is CASSLGAQARGYTF. DNA of the CDR3: TGTGCCAGCAGCTTAGGGGCGCAGGCTAGGGGCTACACCTTC.

V is TRBV9 and J is TRBJ1-3, with 9 nucleotides matching TRBD1. V trimming: 2 bases; J trimming: 0 bases; junction bases outside the gene matches: 3. Germline assignment: CDR1 SGDLS and CDR2 YYNGEE. CDR3 length: 16 amino acids. CDR3 sequence (DNA): TGTGCCAGCAGCGTCGGGACAGGGCTCTCTGGAAACACCATATATTTT. Protein: CASSVGTGLSGNTIYF.

This chain joins TRBV19 and TRBJ1-2; no definite D call. CDR3 size: 14 residues. Germline CDR1 reads LNHDA; CDR2 reads SQIVND (reference sequence). V lost 2 bases and J 2 bases, leaving 9 bases between the germline ends. The CDR3 DNA is TGTGCCAGTAGTATAAGTTCACCCAACTATGGCTACACCTTC. As protein: CASSISSPNYGYTF.

The genes are TRBV27 and TRBJ1-1; 10 nucleotides match TRBD1. The V gene's germline CDR1 is MNHEY and CDR2 SMNVEV (reference sequence). Trimming cost V 3 bases and J 10 bases; bases outside gene matches: 5. The CDR3 consists of 13 residues. The CDR3 loop reads CASSFSGQGLAFF. The CDR3 DNA follows: TGTGCCAGCAGTTTCTCGGGACAGGGGCTAGCTTTCTTT.

This clone was detected once. V gene TRBV2 combines with J gene TRBJ1-4; TRBD1 might be the D (5 bases). V dropped 5 bases and J dropped 6 bases, with 16 bases sitting between them. Per germline, CDR1 SNHLY and CDR2 FYNNEI. This CDR3 comprises 15 residues. CDR3 residues: CASSSPLRGDEKLFF. The DNA of the CDR3 is TGTGCCAGCAGTTCCCCCTTGAGGGGTGATGAAAAACTGTTTTTT. Full variable domain (rest looked up from reference TRBV2 and TRBJ1-4): EPEVTQTPSHQVTQMGQEVILRCVPISNHLYFYWYRQILGQKVEFLVSFYNNEISEKSEIFDDQFSVERPDGSNFTLKIRSTKLEDSAMYFCASSSPLRGDEKLFFGSGTQLSVL.

The J gene is TRBJ1-1, the V gene TRBV9; D unclear. V lost 4 bases to trimming and J lost 1 base, with 11 bases between them. Germline values: CDR1 SGDLS, CDR2 YYNGEE. CDR3 length: 14 residues. The CDR3 region is CASSPLRGNTEAFF. The CDR3 DNA sequence: TGTGCCAGCAGCCCCCTCAGAGGGAACACTGAAGCTTTCTTT.

The chain combines TRBV6-1 with TRBJ1-1; D not certain. The CDR3 length is 11 residues. Trimming removed 7 bases from V and 11 bases from J, with 14 bases in between. Germline V lookup: CDR1 MNHNS, CDR2 SASEGT. The CDR3 reads CASTKWDLAFF. The CDR3 region has the DNA TGTGCCAGCACCAAGTGGGATTTGGCTTTCTTT.

The V and J genes are TRBV10-3 and TRBJ2-3; 7 positions match TRBD2. This CDR3 is built from 16 residues. Germline V lookup: CDR1 ENHRY, CDR2 SYGVKD. The V segment lost 4 bases and the J segment 1 base; nucleotides outside the gene matches: 8. DNA for the CDR3: TGTGCCATCAGTGTCGGGGAGGGCGTCCGCACAGATACGCAGTATTTT. Amino acid sequence: CAISVGEGVRTDTQYF.

The rearrangement uses TRBV30 and TRBJ1-1; D is uncertain. In germline, CDR1 is GTSNPN, CDR2 SVGIG (reference sequence). Between the trimmed V and J ends, which lost 0 bases and 7 bases, there was a span of 18 bases. The CDR3 length is 15 residues. CDR3 bases: TGTGCCTGGAGTGTACCTCCGCCGGCCTGGGGTGAAGCTTTCTTT. As protein: CAWSVPPPAWGEAFF.

The V and J genes are TRBV4-1 and TRBJ1-4; 7 bases line up with TRBD1. V trimming: 3 bases; J trimming: 1 base; junction bases outside the gene matches: 11. CDR1 and CDR2 (germline): MGHRA, YSYEKL. This CDR3 is 18 amino acids long. This CDR3 is CASSHPVAGGRTNEKLFF. The CDR3 bases are TGCGCCAGCAGCCATCCCGTAGCAGGGGGGAGAACTAATGAAAAACTGTTTTTT.

V usage is TRBV7-3 and J usage is TRBJ2-2, with 12 bases aligning to TRBD2. The CDR3 consists of 17 residues. V dropped 6 bases and J dropped 5; count of bases not matched to a gene: 10. Germline V gives CDR1 SGHTA, CDR2 FQGTGA. CDR3 protein: CASSRDRTSGKTGELFF. In nucleotides, the CDR3 is TGTGCCAGCAGTCGCGATCGGACTAGCGGGAAGACCGGGGAGCTGTTTTTT.

The gene calls are TRBV6-1 and TRBJ1-6; D is possibly TRBD1 (5 bases). CDR1 MNHNS and CDR2 SASEGT come from the germline V gene. The CDR3 contains 15 residues. V was clipped by 5 bases and J by 5 bases, with 13 bases between them. The CDR3 bases are TGTGCCAGCAGTCCCCGGCAGGGTAATAATTCACCCCTCCACTTT. It translates to CASSPRQGNNSPLHF.

The V and J genes are TRBV29-1 and TRBJ2-1; TRBD1 agrees at 8 bases. V dropped 6 bases and J dropped 8; count of bases not matched to a gene: 6. Germline V gives CDR1 SQVTM, CDR2 ANQGSEA. This CDR3 region has 12 residues. The CDR3: CSVPVQGDEQFF. CDR3 in DNA: TGCAGCGTCCCAGTACAGGGGGATGAGCAGTTCTTC.

The rearrangement uses TRBV9 and TRBJ2-7, with 7 bases fitting TRBD1. This CDR3 contains 14 residues. The germline V gene encodes CDR1 SGDLS and CDR2 YYNGEE. The ends lost 0 bases at V and 5 bases at J; junction bases unmatched: 5. For the CDR3, the DNA is TGTGCCAGCAGCGTAGAAGGGGGCCAAGACGAGCAGTACTTC. Its translation is CASSVEGGQDEQYF.

This clone is a singleton in its sample. V and J are TRBV7-9 and TRBJ2-7; 7 bases line up with TRBD2. Losses at the gene ends were 2 bases for V and 0 bases for J; bases not matched to a gene: 7. CDR3 length: 16 residues. The germline CDR1 and CDR2 sequences are SEHNR and FQNEAQ (reference sequence). CDR3: CASSLPLGGFSYEQYF. The CDR3 DNA follows: TGTGCCAGCAGCTTACCTCTCGGGGGGTTCTCCTACGAGCAGTACTTC.

The chain carries TRBV30 and TRBJ1-1; D call uncertain. There are 13 residues in the CDR3. Trimming removed 6 bases at V and 0 bases at J, with 11 bases between. Germline CDR1 and CDR2: GTSNPN and SVGIG (reference sequence). CDR3 protein: CACGGPMNTEAFF. For the CDR3, the DNA is TGTGCCTGCGGCGGCCCAATGAACACTGAAGCTTTCTTT. Based on the CDR3 plus reference TRBV30 and TRBJ1-1, the full variable domain is SQTIHQWPATLVQPVGSPLSLECTVEGTSNPNLYWYRQAAGRGLQLLFYSVGIGQISSEVPQNLSASRPQDRQFILSSKKLLLSDSGFYLCACGGPMNTEAFFGQGTRLTVV.